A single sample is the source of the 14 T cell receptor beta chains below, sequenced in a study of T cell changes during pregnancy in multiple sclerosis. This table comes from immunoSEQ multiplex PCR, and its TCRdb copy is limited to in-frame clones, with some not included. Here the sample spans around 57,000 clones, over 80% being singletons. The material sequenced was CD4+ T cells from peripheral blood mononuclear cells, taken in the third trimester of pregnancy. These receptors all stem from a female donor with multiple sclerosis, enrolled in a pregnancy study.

This chain's CDR3 is CASSLSLQETTDTQYF. The CDR3, as DNA: TGTGCCAGCAGCTTAAGTTTACAGGAGACCACAGATACGCAGTATTTT. The V gene is TRBV7-8, the J gene TRBJ2-3, with a weak D call TRBD1 (5 bases). CDR3 size: 16 residues. The germline V gene has CDR1 SGHVS and CDR2 FQNEAQ. V was shortened by 2 bases and J by 2 bases, with 14 bases between the two germline ends.

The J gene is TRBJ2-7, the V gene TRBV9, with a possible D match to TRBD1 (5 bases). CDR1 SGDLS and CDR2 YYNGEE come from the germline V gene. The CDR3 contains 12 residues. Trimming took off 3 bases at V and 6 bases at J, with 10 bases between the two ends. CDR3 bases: TGTGCCAGCAGCGGCAGGGTAGGCGAGCAGTACTTC. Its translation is CASSGRVGEQYF.

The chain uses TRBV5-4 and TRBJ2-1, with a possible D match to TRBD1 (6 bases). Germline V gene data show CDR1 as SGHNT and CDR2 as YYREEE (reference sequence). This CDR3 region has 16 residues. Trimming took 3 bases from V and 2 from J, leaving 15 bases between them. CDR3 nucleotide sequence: TGTGCCAGCAGCTCAGAAGGGGGTCCAGCCTACAATGAGCAGTTCTTC. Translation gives CASSSEGGPAYNEQFF.

The CDR3 region has the DNA TGTGCCAGCAGCCTCTTTCAGGGATCTGAAGCTTTCTTT. This sequence encodes CASSLFQGSEAFF. The V call is TRBV7-9, the J call TRBJ1-1; a weak D match, TRBD1 (5 bases). V was trimmed by 5 bases and J by 6 bases, leaving 13 bases between them. This CDR3 comprises 13 residues. In germline, CDR1 is SEHNR, CDR2 FQNEAQ (reference sequence).

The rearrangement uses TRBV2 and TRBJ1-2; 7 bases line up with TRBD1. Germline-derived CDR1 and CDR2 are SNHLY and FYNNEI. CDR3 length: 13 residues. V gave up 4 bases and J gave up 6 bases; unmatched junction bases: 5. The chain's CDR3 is CASSVTQGDGYTF. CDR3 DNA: TGTGCCAGCAGTGTCACGCAGGGGGATGGCTACACCTTC.

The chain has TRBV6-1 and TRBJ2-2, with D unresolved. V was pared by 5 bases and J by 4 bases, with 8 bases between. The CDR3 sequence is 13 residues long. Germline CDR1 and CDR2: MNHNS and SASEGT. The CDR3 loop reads CASSPEATGELFF. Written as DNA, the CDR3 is TGTGCCAGCAGTCCCGAGGCCACCGGGGAGCTGTTTTTT.

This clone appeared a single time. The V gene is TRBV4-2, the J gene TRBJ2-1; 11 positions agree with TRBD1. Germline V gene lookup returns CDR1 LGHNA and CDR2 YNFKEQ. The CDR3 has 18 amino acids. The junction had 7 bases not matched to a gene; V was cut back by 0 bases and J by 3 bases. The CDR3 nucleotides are TGTGCCAGCAGCCAAGACCCTACGGGGACAGGGGGCTACAATGAGCAGTTCTTC. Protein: CASSQDPTGTGGYNEQFF.

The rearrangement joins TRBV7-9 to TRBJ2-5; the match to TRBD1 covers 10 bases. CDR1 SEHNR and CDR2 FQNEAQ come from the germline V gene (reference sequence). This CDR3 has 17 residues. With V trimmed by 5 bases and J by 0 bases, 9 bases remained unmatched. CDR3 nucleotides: TGTGCCAGCAGCGCCGGACAGGGGGTAAAGTACCAAGAGACCCAGTACTTC. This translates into CASSAGQGVKYQETQYF.

CDR3 sequence (DNA): TGTGCCAGTAGGGGGCGTTCTTCCTACAATGAGCAGTTCTTC. The encoded protein is CASRGRSSYNEQFF. The genes are TRBV19 and TRBJ2-1; the D gene is possibly TRBD1 (5 bases). CDR1 LNHDA and CDR2 SQIVND come from the germline V gene (reference sequence). V was trimmed by 6 bases and J by 1 base, leaving 10 bases between them. The CDR3 is 14 residues long. Combining the CDR3 with reference TRBV19 and TRBJ2-1 gives the whole variable domain DGGITQSPKYLFRKEGQNVTLSCEQNLNHDAMYWYRQDPGQGLRLIYYSQIVNDFQKGDIAEGYSVSREKKESFPLTVTSAQKNPTAFYLCASRGRSSYNEQFFGPGTRLTVL.

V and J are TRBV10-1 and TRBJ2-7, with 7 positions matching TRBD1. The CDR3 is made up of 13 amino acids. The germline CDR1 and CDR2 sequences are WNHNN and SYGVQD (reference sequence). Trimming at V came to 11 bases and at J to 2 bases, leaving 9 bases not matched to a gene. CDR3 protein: CAGPGTVTYEQYF. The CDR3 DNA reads TGCGCCGGACCTGGGACAGTAACCTACGAGCAGTACTTC.

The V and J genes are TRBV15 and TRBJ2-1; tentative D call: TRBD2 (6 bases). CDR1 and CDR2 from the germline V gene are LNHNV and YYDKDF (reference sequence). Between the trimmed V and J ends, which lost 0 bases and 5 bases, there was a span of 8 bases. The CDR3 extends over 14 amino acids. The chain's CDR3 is CATSRDGGNNEQFF. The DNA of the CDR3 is TGTGCCACCAGCAGAGATGGGGGGAACAATGAGCAGTTCTTC.

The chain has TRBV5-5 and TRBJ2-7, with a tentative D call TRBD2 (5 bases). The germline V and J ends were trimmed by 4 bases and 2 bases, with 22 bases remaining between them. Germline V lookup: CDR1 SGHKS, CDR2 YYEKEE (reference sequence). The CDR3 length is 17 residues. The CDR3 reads CASSPFPREGDPYEQYF. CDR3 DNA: TGTGCCAGCAGCCCGTTTCCCCGGGAAGGAGACCCCTACGAGCAGTACTTC. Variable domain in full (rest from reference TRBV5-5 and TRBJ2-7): DAGVTQSPTHLIKTRGQQVTLRCSPISGHKSVSWYQQVLGQGPQFIFQYYEKEERGRGNFPDRFSARQFPNYSSELNVNALLLGDSALYLCASSPFPREGDPYEQYFGPGTRLTVT.

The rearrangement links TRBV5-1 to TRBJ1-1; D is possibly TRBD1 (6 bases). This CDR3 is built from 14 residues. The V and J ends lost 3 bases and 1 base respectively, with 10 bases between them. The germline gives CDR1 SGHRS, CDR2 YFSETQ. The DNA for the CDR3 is TGCGCCAGCAGCTCAGACAGGAAGAACACTGAAGCTTTCTTT. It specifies CASSSDRKNTEAFF.

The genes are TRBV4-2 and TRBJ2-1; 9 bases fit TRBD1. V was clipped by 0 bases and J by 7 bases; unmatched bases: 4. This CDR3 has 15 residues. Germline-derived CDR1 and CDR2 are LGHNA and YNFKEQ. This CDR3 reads CASSQDTGGHNEQFF. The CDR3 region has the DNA TGTGCCAGCAGCCAAGATACAGGGGGCCATAATGAGCAGTTCTTC.